This note documents a single T cell receptor (beta chain) sequence. The antigen is not known. The sample originates from a study of cytomegalovirus exposure and HLA in healthy donors. Overall study results and limits: The authors excluded some V segments, including TRBV6-2 and TRBV6-3, as indistinguishable. TCR beta chain V- and J-gene trimming was linked, in a later analysis, to a missense variant in DCLRE1C.

PCR used 60 Vbeta primers and 13 Jbeta primers. Profiling relied on immunoSEQ multiplex PCR, and the TCRdb table lists in-frame clones only, not all of them. The table has fewer than 200,000 clones, more than 75% seen once. With 8 bases clipped from V and 8 bases from J, the junction kept 9 bases outside the gene matches. This CDR3 is built from 14 residues. CDR1 is MGHRA and CDR2 is YSYEKL in the germline V gene. This chain uses TRBV4-1 with TRBJ1-2; 12 nucleotides match TRBD1. This sequence originates from a girl in the first two years of life in good health and CMV-seronegative. Sample: PBMCs. CDR3 loop: CASGPGQGAPGYTF. The CDR3 DNA is TGCGCCAGCGGACCGGGACAGGGGGCGCCCGGCTACACCTTC.